This T cell receptor beta chain was captured in a study of blood T cell repertoires in COVID-19. Study-wide context: Sources were T cells, B-cell-depleted T cells, or PBMCs; the material itself was cDNA or gDNA.

CDR1 SGHDT and CDR2 YYEEEE come from the germline V gene. CDR3 length: 14 residues. With V trimmed by 5 bases and J by 0 bases, 5 bases remained unmatched. In the authors' methods: Using reference gene primer amplification, nucleated cell counts were estimated. Assay used: immunoSEQ multiplex PCR; TCRdb lists only in-frame clones, some missing. The DNA was the basis for D and trimming; V, J and clone size are from that table. The sample holds about 94,000 clones, around 86% seen once. Sequenced material: peripheral blood. The chain links TRBV5-6 to TRBJ2-7; 7 positions match TRBD2. The source of this sequence is a woman aged 80 or over with acute or convalescent COVID-19. The CDR3 bases are TGTGCCAGCAGGGCTAGCGGAGCCTCCTACGAGCAGTACTTC. Its translation: CASRASGASYEQYF.